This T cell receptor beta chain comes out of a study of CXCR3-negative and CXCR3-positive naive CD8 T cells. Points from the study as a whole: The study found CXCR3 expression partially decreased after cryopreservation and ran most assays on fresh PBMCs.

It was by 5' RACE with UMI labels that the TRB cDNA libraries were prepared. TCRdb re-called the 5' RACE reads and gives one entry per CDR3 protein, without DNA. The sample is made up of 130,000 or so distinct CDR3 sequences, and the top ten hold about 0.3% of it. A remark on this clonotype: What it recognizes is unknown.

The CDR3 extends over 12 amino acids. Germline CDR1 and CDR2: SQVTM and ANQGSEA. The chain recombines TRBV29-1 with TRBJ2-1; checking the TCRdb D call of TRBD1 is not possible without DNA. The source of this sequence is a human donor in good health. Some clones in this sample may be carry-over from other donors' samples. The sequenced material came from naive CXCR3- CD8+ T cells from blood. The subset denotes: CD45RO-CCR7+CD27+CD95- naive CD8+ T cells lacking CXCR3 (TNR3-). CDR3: CSVSTGWSEQFF.